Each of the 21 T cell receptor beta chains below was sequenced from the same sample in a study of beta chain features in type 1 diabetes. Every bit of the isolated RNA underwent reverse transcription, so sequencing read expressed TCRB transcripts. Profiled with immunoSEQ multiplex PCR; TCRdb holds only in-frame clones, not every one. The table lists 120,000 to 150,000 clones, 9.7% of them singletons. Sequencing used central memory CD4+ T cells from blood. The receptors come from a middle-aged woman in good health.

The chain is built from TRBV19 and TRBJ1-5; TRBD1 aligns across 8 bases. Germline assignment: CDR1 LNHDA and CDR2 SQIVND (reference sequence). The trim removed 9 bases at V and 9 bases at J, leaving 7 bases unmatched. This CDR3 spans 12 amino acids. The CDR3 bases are TGTGCCAGCACGACAGGGGATCGGCCCCAGCATTTT. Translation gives CASTTGDRPQHF.

CDR3 protein: CASSQGSGSINTDTQYF. The CDR3 DNA reads as TGCGCCAGCAGCCAAGGTAGCGGGTCTATAAACACAGATACGCAGTATTTT. The genes are TRBV4-3 and TRBJ2-3; 7 nucleotides match TRBD2. The length of the CDR3 is 17 residues. The germline CDR1 and CDR2 sequences are LGHNA and YSLEER. J was trimmed by 2 bases and V by 1 base; bases with no gene match: 9.

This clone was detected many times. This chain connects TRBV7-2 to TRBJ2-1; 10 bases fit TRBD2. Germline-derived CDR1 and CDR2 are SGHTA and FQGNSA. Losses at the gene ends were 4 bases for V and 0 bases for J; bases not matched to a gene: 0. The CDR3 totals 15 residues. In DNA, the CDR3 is TGTGCCAGCAGCTCTAGCGGGGGCTCCTACAATGAGCAGTTCTTC. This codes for CASSSSGGSYNEQFF.

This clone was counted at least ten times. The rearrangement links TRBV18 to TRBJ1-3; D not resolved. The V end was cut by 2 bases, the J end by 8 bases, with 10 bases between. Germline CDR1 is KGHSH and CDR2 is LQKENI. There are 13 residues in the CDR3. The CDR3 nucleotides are TGTGCCAGCTCACCATTACGGGGAGACACCATATATTTT. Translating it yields CASSPLRGDTIYF.

CDR3 residues: CASSLGSAGANVLTF. The CDR3 nucleotides are TGCGCCAGCAGCTTGGGATCGGCTGGGGCCAACGTCCTGACTTTC. This rearrangement joins TRBV5-1 to TRBJ2-6; no clear D gene. From germline, CDR1 is SGHRS and CDR2 YFSETQ. This CDR3 has 15 residues. Trimming pared 0 bases from V and 2 bases from J, leaving 6 bases between.

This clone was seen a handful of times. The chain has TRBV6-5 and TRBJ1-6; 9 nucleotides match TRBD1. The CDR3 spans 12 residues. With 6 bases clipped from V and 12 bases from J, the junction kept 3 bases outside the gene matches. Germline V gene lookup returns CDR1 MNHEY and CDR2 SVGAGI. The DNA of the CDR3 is TGTGCCAGCAGCGGGACAGGGAAACCCCTCCACTTT. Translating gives CASSGTGKPLHF.

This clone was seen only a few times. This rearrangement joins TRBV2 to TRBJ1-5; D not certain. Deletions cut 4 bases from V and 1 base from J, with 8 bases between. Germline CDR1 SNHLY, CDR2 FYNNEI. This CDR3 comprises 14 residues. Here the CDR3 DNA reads TGTGCCAGCAGTGGACAAATGAGCAATCAGCCCCAGCATTTT. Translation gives CASSGQMSNQPQHF. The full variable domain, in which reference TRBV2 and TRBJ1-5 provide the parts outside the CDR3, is EPEVTQTPSHQVTQMGQEVILRCVPISNHLYFYWYRQILGQKVEFLVSFYNNEISEKSEIFDDQFSVERPDGSNFTLKIRSTKLEDSAMYFCASSGQMSNQPQHFGDGTRLSIL.

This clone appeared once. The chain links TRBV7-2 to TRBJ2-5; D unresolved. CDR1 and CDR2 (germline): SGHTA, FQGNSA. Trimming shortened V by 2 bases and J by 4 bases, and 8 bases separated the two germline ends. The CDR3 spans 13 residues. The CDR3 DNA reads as TGTGCCAGCAGCTTATCACTTCGAGAGACCCAGTACTTC. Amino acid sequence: CASSLSLRETQYF.

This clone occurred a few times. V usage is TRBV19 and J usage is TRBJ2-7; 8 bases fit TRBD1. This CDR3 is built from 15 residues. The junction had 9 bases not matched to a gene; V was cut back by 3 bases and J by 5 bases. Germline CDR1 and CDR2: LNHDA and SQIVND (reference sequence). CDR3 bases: TGTGCCAGTAGTATCAAAGGACAGGGTTTCGACGAGCAGTACTTC. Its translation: CASSIKGQGFDEQYF.

This CDR3 reads CASSPRQGGTGELFF. CDR3 nucleotide sequence: TGTGCCAGCAGTCCGAGACAGGGCGGAACCGGGGAGCTGTTTTTT. The rearrangement uses TRBV28 and TRBJ2-2, with 7 bases matching TRBD1. The CDR3 is 15 amino acids. CDR1 is MDHEN and CDR2 is SYDVKM in the germline V gene. V was clipped by 5 bases and J by 5 bases; unmatched bases: 8.

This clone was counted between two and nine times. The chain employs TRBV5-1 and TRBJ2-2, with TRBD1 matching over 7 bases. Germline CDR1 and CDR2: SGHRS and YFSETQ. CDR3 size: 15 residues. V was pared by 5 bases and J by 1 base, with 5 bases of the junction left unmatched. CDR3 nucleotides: TGCGCCAGCAGGAGGGGGCAAAGGAACACCGGGGAGCTGTTTTTT. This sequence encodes CASRRGQRNTGELFF.

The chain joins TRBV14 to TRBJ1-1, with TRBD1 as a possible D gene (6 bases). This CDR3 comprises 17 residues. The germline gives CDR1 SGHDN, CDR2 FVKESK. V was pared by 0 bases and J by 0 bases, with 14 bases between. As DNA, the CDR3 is TGTGCCAGCAGCCAAGAGGGGACATGGGATTTGAACACTGAAGCTTTCTTT. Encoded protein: CASSQEGTWDLNTEAFF.

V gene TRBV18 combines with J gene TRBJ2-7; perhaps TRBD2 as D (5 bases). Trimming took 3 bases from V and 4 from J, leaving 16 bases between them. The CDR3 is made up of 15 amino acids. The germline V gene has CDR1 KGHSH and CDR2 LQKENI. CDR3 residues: CASSPGSGRVYEQYF. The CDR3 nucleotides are TGTGCCAGCTCACCGGGCAGCGGCAGAGTTTACGAGCAGTACTTC.

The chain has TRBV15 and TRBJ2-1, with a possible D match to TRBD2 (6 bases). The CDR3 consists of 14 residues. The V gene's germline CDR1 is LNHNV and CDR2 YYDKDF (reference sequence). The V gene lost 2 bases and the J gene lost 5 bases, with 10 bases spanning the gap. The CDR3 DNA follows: TGTGCCACCAGCAGATCCGGGACTCACAATGAGCAGTTCTTC. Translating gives CATSRSGTHNEQFF.

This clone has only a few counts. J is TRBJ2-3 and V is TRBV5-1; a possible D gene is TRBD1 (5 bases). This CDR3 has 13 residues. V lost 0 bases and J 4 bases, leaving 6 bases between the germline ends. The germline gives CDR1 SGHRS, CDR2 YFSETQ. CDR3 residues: CASSLGGSDTQYF. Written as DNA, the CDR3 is TGCGCCAGCAGCTTGGGGGGCTCAGATACGCAGTATTTT.

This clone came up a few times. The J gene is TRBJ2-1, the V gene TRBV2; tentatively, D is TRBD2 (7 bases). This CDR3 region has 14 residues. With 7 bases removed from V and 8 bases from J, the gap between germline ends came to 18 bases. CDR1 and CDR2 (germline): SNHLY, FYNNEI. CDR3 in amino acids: CASILRRGQDEQFF. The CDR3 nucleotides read TGTGCCAGCATCCTTCGGCGGGGGCAAGATGAGCAGTTCTTC.

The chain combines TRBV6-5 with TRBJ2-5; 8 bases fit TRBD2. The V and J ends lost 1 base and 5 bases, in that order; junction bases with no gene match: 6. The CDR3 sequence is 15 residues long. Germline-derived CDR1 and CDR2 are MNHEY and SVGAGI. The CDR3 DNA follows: TGTGCCAGCAGTTACTACGGGGGGGCCGGGGAGACCCAGTACTTC. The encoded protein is CASSYYGGAGETQYF.

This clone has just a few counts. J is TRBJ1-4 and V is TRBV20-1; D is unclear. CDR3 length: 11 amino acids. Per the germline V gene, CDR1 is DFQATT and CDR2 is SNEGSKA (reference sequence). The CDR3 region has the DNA TGCATCGGGCAGAGCGGGGAAAAACTGTTTTTT. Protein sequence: CIGQSGEKLFF.

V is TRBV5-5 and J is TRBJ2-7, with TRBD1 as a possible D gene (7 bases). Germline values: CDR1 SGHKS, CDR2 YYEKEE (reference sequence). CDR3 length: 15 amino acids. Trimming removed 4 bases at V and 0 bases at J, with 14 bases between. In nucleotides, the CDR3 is TGTGCCAGCAGCCTCAACAGGGGAGGCTCCTACGAGCAGTACTTC. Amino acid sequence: CASSLNRGGSYEQYF.

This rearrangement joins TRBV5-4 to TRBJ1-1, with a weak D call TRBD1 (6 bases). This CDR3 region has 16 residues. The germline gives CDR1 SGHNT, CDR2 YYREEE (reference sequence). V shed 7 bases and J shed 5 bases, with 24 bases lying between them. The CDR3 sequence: CASHPRAGERGTEAFF. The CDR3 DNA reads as TGTGCCAGCCATCCGAGGGCAGGCGAAAGGGGGACTGAAGCTTTCTTT.

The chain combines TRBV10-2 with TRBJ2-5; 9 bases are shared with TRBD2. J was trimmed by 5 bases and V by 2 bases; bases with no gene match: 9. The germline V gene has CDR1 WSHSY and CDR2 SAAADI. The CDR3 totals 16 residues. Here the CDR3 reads CASSEASGAIGETQYF. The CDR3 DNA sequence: TGCGCCAGCAGTGAGGCTAGCGGGGCCATTGGGGAGACCCAGTACTTC.